Listed below are T cell receptor beta chains from one sample, sequenced in a study of cytomegalovirus exposure and HLA in healthy donors. The protocol was immunoSEQ multiplex PCR, while the TCRdb copy is restricted to in-frame clones and leaves out a portion. The sample has 200,000 to 250,000 clones, and its top ten clones hold more than 0.75%. Sequencing was done on a sample of PBMCs. All receptors derive from a woman in her thirties in good health and CMV-seropositive. The CDR3 runs from the conserved cysteine through the conserved F or W. The D gene is left open where the match is weak.

V gene: TRBV5-1; D gene: .; J gene: TRBJ1-2; CDR3 DNA: TGCGCCAGCAGCTTGGCCGACAACTCTAACTATGGCTACACCTTC; CDR3 protein: CASSLADNSNYGYTF
V gene: TRBV30; D gene: .; J gene: TRBJ2-2; CDR3 DNA: TGTGCCTGGAATAAAGGGGTGGGTAACACCGGGGAGCTGTTTTTT; CDR3 protein: CAWNKGVGNTGELFF
V gene: TRBV10-3; D gene: .; J gene: TRBJ2-3; CDR3 DNA: TGTGCCATCACCCGGGACTTCCCTAGCACAGATACGCAGTATTTT; CDR3 protein: CAITRDFPSTDTQYF
V gene: TRBV2; D gene: TRBD2; J gene: TRBJ2-5; CDR3 DNA: TGTGCCAGCGGGTGGGGACTAGCGGGACGTCGGGAGACCCAGTACTTC; CDR3 protein: CASGWGLAGRRETQYF
V gene: TRBV30; D gene: .; J gene: TRBJ2-7; CDR3 DNA: TGTGCCTGGAGTGTTGGCGGACAGTTCGTTCTCTACGAGCAGTACTTC; CDR3 protein: CAWSVGGQFVLYEQYF
V gene: TRBV27; D gene: .; J gene: TRBJ1-1; CDR3 DNA: TGTGCCAGCAGTCAGGGGTCGCACACTGAAGCTTTCTTT; CDR3 protein: CASSQGSHTEAFF
V gene: TRBV7-8; D gene: .; J gene: TRBJ1-5; CDR3 DNA: TGTGCCAGCAGTCCACAGGGTGGCAATCAGCCCCAGCATTTT; CDR3 protein: CASSPQGGNQPQHF
V gene: TRBV27; D gene: .; J gene: TRBJ1-1; CDR3 DNA: TGTGCCAGCAGTTCCGGGGGGCTGAGGACTGAAGCTTTCTTT; CDR3 protein: CASSSGGLRTEAFF
V gene: TRBV7-2; D gene: .; J gene: TRBJ1-5; CDR3 DNA: TGTGCCAGCAGCTTTATCCCTAGCAATCAGCCCCAGCATTTT; CDR3 protein: CASSFIPSNQPQHF
V gene: TRBV11-3; D gene: .; J gene: TRBJ2-3; CDR3 DNA: TGTGCCAGCAGCTGGTCTAGCGAACTAGGCACAGATACGCAGTATTTT; CDR3 protein: CASSWSSELGTDTQYF
V gene: TRBV6-5; D gene: .; J gene: TRBJ1-2; CDR3 DNA: TGTGCCAGCAGTCCCAGGACAGTCTCTAACTATGGCTACACCTTC; CDR3 protein: CASSPRTVSNYGYTF
V gene: TRBV5-1; D gene: .; J gene: TRBJ1-5; CDR3 DNA: TGCGCCAGCAGCCCCGAAGGTGGGACACACAATCAGCCCCAGCATTTT; CDR3 protein: CASSPEGGTHNQPQHF
V gene: TRBV7-2; D gene: .; J gene: TRBJ2-2; CDR3 DNA: TGTGCCAGCAGCTTAGCTAGCGGAGCTTCCACCGGGGAGCTGTTTTTT; CDR3 protein: CASSLASGASTGELFF
V gene: TRBV7-2; D gene: TRBD1; J gene: TRBJ1-5; CDR3 DNA: TGTGCCAGCAGCCTTTGGACAGGCTTAATGCAGCCCCAGCATTTT; CDR3 protein: CASSLWTGLMQPQHF
V gene: TRBV4-1; D gene: TRBD1; J gene: TRBJ1-2; CDR3 DNA: TGCGCCAGCAGCCCAATACAGGGGGCCAACTATGGCTACACCTTC; CDR3 protein: CASSPIQGANYGYTF
V gene: TRBV5-1; D gene: .; J gene: TRBJ1-1; CDR3 DNA: TGCGCCAGCAGCGGGCAGGGGCCGGGCACTGAAGCTTTCTTT; CDR3 protein: CASSGQGPGTEAFF
V gene: TRBV29-1; D gene: TRBD1; J gene: TRBJ1-2; CDR3 DNA: TGCAGCGTTGTTTATCGGGCAGGGGGCCGCTATGGCTACACCTTC; CDR3 protein: CSVVYRAGGRYGYTF
V gene: TRBV18; D gene: TRBD1; J gene: TRBJ1-1; CDR3 DNA: TGTGCCAGCTCCCGGAGACAGGGGAGGAGCACTGAAGCTTTCTTT; CDR3 protein: CASSRRQGRSTEAFF
V gene: TRBV28; D gene: TRBD1; J gene: TRBJ1-5; CDR3 DNA: TGTGCCAGCAGTTGGGTGATGGGACAGGGGGCGGGACAGCCCCAGCATTTT; CDR3 protein: CASSWVMGQGAGQPQHF
V gene: TRBV6-5; D gene: TRBD2; J gene: TRBJ2-7; CDR3 DNA: TGTGCCAGCAGCCGAACTAGCGGGAGGAACTACGAGCAGTACTTC; CDR3 protein: CASSRTSGRNYEQYF
V gene: TRBV7-2; D gene: .; J gene: TRBJ1-2; CDR3 DNA: TGTGCCAGCACCCCGGGAGGGAGTGTCTATGGCTACACCTTC; CDR3 protein: CASTPGGSVYGYTF
V gene: TRBV11-2; D gene: TRBD2; J gene: TRBJ2-7; CDR3 DNA: TGTGCCAGCAGCTTAGATGAACTAGCGGTCTACGAGCAGTACTTC; CDR3 protein: CASSLDELAVYEQYF
V gene: TRBV10-3; D gene: .; J gene: TRBJ1-4; CDR3 DNA: TGTGCCATCAGTGTCGGGGGTGAAAAACTGTTTTTT; CDR3 protein: CAISVGGEKLFF
V gene: TRBV29-1; D gene: TRBD1; J gene: TRBJ2-7; CDR3 DNA: TGCAGCTTCTGGACAGGGGAGGTGGGGCAGTACTTC; CDR3 protein: CSFWTGEVGQYF
V gene: TRBV7-2; D gene: TRBD2; J gene: TRBJ2-1; CDR3 DNA: TGTGCCAGCAGCTCGCGGGAGGGGCAGTTCTTC; CDR3 protein: CASSSREGQFF
V gene: TRBV11-1; D gene: .; J gene: TRBJ2-3; CDR3 DNA: TGTGCCAGCAGCCCGACTAGTGCCACAGATACGCAGTATTTT; CDR3 protein: CASSPTSATDTQYF
V gene: TRBV19; D gene: .; J gene: TRBJ1-5; CDR3 DNA: TGTGCCAGTAGTATCGACATAACTCAGCCCCAGCATTTT; CDR3 protein: CASSIDITQPQHF
V gene: TRBV6-5; D gene: .; J gene: TRBJ1-1; CDR3 DNA: TGTGCCAGCAGTTCCTCAGGGGTTACTGAAGCTTTCTTT; CDR3 protein: CASSSSGVTEAFF
V gene: TRBV6-1; D gene: .; J gene: TRBJ2-1; CDR3 DNA: TGTGCCAGCAGTTTGAGGGAAGGCGCACGCAATGAGCAGTTCTTC; CDR3 protein: CASSLREGARNEQFF
V gene: TRBV9; D gene: .; J gene: TRBJ2-1; CDR3 DNA: TGTGCCAGCAGCGTAGTTGACAGTCACAAGCAGTTCTTC; CDR3 protein: CASSVVDSHKQFF
V gene: TRBV27; D gene: .; J gene: TRBJ2-1; CDR3 DNA: TGTGCCAGCAGTTTTGCGATATACAATGAGCAGTTCTTC; CDR3 protein: CASSFAIYNEQFF
V gene: TRBV6-5; D gene: .; J gene: TRBJ1-1; CDR3 DNA: TGTGCCAGCAGTTACATAGCTACCGGGGGCACTGAAGCTTTCTTT; CDR3 protein: CASSYIATGGTEAFF
V gene: TRBV11-3; D gene: .; J gene: TRBJ1-1; CDR3 DNA: TGTGCCAGCAGCTCCACGCGGGACACTGAAGCTTTCTTT; CDR3 protein: CASSSTRDTEAFF
V gene: TRBV2; D gene: TRBD1; J gene: TRBJ2-1; CDR3 DNA: TGTGCCAGCAGGACCAGGGGGCAATTTGATGAGCAGTTCTTC; CDR3 protein: CASRTRGQFDEQFF
V gene: TRBV5-1; D gene: TRBD1; J gene: TRBJ2-3; CDR3 DNA: TGCGCCAGCAGCTTCAGGGGCAGGGGGCACACAGATACGCAGTATTTT; CDR3 protein: CASSFRGRGHTDTQYF
V gene: TRBV30; D gene: TRBD2; J gene: TRBJ2-1; CDR3 DNA: TGTGCCTGCTTACCTCCGGGACTAGCGGGAGGAAGGTCCTACAATGAGCAGTTCTTC; CDR3 protein: CACLPPGLAGGRSYNEQFF
V gene: TRBV4-1; D gene: .; J gene: TRBJ1-2; CDR3 DNA: TGCGCCAGCAGCCAAGATGTGGGGGGGACTGGCTACACCTTC; CDR3 protein: CASSQDVGGTGYTF
V gene: TRBV27; D gene: .; J gene: TRBJ1-2; CDR3 DNA: TGTGCCAGCAGTCCTCTTCTGGGGAGAGACTATGGCTACACCTTC; CDR3 protein: CASSPLLGRDYGYTF
V gene: TRBV7-9; D gene: TRBD2; J gene: TRBJ2-2; CDR3 DNA: TGTGCCAGGTCTAGCGGGGCTGGGGATCCGAACACCGGGGAGCTGTTTTTT; CDR3 protein: CARSSGAGDPNTGELFF
V gene: TRBV11-1; D gene: TRBD1; J gene: TRBJ2-5; CDR3 DNA: TGTGCCAGCTCCCGGGACAGAGACCAAGAGACCCAGTACTTC; CDR3 protein: CASSRDRDQETQYF
V gene: TRBV7-2; D gene: TRBD2; J gene: TRBJ2-3; CDR3 DNA: TGTGCCAGCAGCACAAAGCGGGAGTCATTGCAGTATTTT; CDR3 protein: CASSTKRESLQYF
V gene: TRBV6-6; D gene: .; J gene: TRBJ1-1; CDR3 DNA: TGTGCCAGCAGTTTCGGCCTTGCGGGCAACACTGAAGCTTTCTTT; CDR3 protein: CASSFGLAGNTEAFF
V gene: TRBV28; D gene: TRBD1; J gene: TRBJ1-4; CDR3 DNA: TGTGCCAGCAGCGACAGGGGGCGGACTGAAAAACTGTTTTTT; CDR3 protein: CASSDRGRTEKLFF
V gene: TRBV9; D gene: .; J gene: TRBJ1-1; CDR3 DNA: TGTGCCAGCAGCGTTGGAGCTTTAAGTGAAGCTTTCTTT; CDR3 protein: CASSVGALSEAFF
V gene: TRBV4-1; D gene: TRBD2; J gene: TRBJ2-3; CDR3 DNA: TGCGCCAGCAGCCAAGTTGGAAATAGCGGGGGCCGTTATGATACGCAGTATTTT; CDR3 protein: CASSQVGNSGGRYDTQYF
V gene: TRBV21-1; D gene: .; J gene: TRBJ1-4; CDR3 DNA: TGTGCCAGCAGCATAGACAGGGGTGAAAAACTGTTTTTT; CDR3 protein: CASSIDRGEKLFF
V gene: TRBV10-1; D gene: .; J gene: TRBJ2-4; CDR3 DNA: TGCGCCAGCAGTGAGTCTTGGGGAGTGAGTGGACTAGCCAAAAACATTCAGTACTTC; CDR3 protein: CASSESWGVSGLAKNIQYF
V gene: TRBV2; D gene: .; J gene: TRBJ2-7; CDR3 DNA: TGTGCCAGCACCAGACACCCTTGGGAGCAGTACTTC; CDR3 protein: CASTRHPWEQYF
V gene: TRBV19; D gene: .; J gene: TRBJ1-2; CDR3 DNA: TGTGCCAGTACTGGAGGGAGACACGGGCCGTTCCCCGACGTACTCTATGGCTACACCTTC; CDR3 protein: CASTGGRHGPFPDVLYGYTF
V gene: TRBV18; D gene: .; J gene: TRBJ1-5; CDR3 DNA: TGTGCCAGCTCACCGGGCAACAATCAGCCCCAGCATTTT; CDR3 protein: CASSPGNNQPQHF
V gene: TRBV5-1; D gene: TRBD2; J gene: TRBJ2-2; CDR3 DNA: TGCGCCAGCACCCTGCCGGGACTATTGACCGGGGAGCTGTTTTTT; CDR3 protein: CASTLPGLLTGELFF
V gene: TRBV18; D gene: .; J gene: TRBJ2-3; CDR3 DNA: TGTGCCAGCTTCCCAGGCGGGGATACGCAGTATTTT; CDR3 protein: CASFPGGDTQYF